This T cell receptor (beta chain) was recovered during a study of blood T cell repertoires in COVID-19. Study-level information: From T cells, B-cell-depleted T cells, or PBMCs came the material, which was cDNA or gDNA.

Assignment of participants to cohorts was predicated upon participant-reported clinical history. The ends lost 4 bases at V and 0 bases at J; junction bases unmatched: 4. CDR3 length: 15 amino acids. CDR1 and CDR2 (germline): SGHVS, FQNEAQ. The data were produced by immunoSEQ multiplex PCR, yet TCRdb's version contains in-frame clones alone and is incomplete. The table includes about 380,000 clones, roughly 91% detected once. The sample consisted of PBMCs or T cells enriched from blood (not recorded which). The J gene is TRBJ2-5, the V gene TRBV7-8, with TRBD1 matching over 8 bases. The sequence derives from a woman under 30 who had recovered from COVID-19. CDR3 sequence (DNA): TGTGCCAGCAGCTCCCGGGACAGGAACCAAGAGACCCAGTACTTC. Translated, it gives CASSSRDRNQETQYF.